This T cell receptor beta chain was observed in a study of blood T cell repertoires in COVID-19. The wider study: The samples span acute and convalescent COVID-19 from the United States, Italy and Spain.

Original handling: Amplified reference gene primers provided the basis for estimating nucleated cell counts. The method was immunoSEQ multiplex PCR; TCRdb's version includes in-frame clones alone and lacks a portion of them. V and J calls and clone size are given by that table; D and trimming were obtained from the DNA. Of approximately 130,000 clones in the sample, 70% to 80% were seen once. The sample comprised peripheral blood. The TCR was taken from a human donor in a cohort sampled during active COVID-19.

CDR3 DNA sequence: TGTGCCAGCAGTTTACAGGGGTTCGGGTACGAGCAGTACTTC. Its protein is CASSLQGFGYEQYF. The chain links TRBV27 to TRBJ2-7, with a tentative D call TRBD1 (6 bases). Germline CDR1 and CDR2: MNHEY and SMNVEV (reference sequence). V was shortened by 2 bases and J by 4 bases, with 12 bases between the two germline ends. This CDR3 contains 14 residues.